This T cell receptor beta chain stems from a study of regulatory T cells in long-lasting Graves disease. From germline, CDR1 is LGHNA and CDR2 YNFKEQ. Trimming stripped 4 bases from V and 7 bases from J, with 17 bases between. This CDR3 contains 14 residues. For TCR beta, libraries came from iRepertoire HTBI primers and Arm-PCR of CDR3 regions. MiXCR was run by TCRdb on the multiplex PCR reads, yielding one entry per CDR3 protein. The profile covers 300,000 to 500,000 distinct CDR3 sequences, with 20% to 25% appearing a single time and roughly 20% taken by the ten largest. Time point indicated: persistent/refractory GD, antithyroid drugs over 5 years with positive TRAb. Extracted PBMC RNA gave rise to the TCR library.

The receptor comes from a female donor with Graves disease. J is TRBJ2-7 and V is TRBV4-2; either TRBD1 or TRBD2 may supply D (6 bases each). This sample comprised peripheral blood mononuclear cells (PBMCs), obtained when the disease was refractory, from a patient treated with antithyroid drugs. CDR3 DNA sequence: TGTGCCAGCAGCCTCCGACTAGAAGGGGGTGAGCAGTACTTC. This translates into CASSLRLEGGEQYF.